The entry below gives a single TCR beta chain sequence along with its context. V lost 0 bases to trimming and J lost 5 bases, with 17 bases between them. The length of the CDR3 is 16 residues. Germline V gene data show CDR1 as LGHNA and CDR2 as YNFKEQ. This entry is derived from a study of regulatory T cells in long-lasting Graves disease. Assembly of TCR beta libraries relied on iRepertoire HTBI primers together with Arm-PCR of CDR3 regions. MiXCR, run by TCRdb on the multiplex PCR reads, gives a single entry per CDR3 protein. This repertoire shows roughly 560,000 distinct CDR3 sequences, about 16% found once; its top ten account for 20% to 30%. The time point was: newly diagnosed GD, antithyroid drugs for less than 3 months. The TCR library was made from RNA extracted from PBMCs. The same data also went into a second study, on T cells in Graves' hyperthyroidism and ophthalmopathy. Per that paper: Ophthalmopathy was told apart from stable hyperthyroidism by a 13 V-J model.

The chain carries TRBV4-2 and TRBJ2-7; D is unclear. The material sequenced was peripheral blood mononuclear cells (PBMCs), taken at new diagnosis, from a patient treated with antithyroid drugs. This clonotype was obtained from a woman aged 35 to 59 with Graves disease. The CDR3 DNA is TGTGCCAGCAGCCAAGATCCCCGGGCCCTTGGCCACGAGCAGTACTTC. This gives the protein CASSQDPRALGHEQYF.